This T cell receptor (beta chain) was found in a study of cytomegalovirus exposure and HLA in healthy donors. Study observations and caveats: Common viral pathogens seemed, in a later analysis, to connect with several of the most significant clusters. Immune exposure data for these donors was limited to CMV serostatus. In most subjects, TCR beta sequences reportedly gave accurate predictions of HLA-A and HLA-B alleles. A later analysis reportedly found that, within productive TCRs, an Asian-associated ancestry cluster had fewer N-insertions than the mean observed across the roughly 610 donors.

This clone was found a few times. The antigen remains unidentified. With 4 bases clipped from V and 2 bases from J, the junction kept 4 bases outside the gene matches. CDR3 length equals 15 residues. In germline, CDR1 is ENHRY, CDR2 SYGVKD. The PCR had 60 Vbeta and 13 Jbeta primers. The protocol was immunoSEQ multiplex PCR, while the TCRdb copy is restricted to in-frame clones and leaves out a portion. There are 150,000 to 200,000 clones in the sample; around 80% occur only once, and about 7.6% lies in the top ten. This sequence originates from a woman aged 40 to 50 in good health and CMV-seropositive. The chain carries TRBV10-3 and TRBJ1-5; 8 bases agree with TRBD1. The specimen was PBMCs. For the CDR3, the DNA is TGTGCCATCAGTGGGCAGGGGGCGGGCAATCAGCCCCAGCATTTT. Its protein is CAISGQGAGNQPQHF.